These T cell receptor beta chains were read from a single sample in a study of tumor-infiltrating lymphocytes in primary liver carcinoma. MiXCR, run by TCRdb on the multiplex PCR reads, gives a single entry per CDR3 protein. The sample holds 250,000 to 350,000 distinct CDR3 sequences, roughly 60% seen once. The sequencing sample was made of peripheral blood. The source is a woman in her twenties or thirties with primary liver carcinoma and hepatitis B virus infection. CDR3s include the opening cysteine and the closing phenylalanine or tryptophan. D genes are given only for firm matches. Clone size, where shown, is once, few, many, or a class for clones that have expanded.

J gene,clone size,D gene,V gene,CDR3 protein,CDR3 DNA
TRBJ2-2,few,NA,TRBV12-3/TRBV12-4,CASRTTGELFF,TGTGCCAGCAGGACTACCGGGGAGCTGTTTTTT
TRBJ1-1,NA,NA,TRBV6-6,CASSHTGTNTEAFF,TGTGCCAGCAGCCACACAGGTACGAACACTGAAGCTTTCTTT
TRBJ2-1,few,NA,TRBV28,CASSLTGGRNEQFF,TGTGCCAGCAGTTTAACCGGGGGCAGGAATGAGCAGTTCTTC
TRBJ2-1,NA,TRBD1,TRBV11-2,CVNSLVDRAEQFF,TGTGTCAACAGCTTAGTAGACAGGGCTGAGCAGTTCTTC
TRBJ2-5,NA,NA,TRBV4-2,CASSQDSERQETQYF,TGTGCCAGCAGCCAAGATTCCGAGCGGCAAGAGACCCAGTACTTC
TRBJ2-3,few,TRBD2,TRBV6-2/TRBV6-3,CASTGRLAGDTQYF,TGTGCCAGCACAGGACGACTAGCGGGAGATACGCAGTATTTT
TRBJ2-7,NA,TRBD1,TRBV10-3,CAISESSLDRGLYEQYF,TGTGCCATCAGTGAGTCGTCGCTTGACAGGGGGCTCTACGAGCAGTACTTC
TRBJ2-2,NA,NA,TRBV11-2,CASSLAKYTGTGELFF,TGTGCCAGCAGCTTGGCGAAGTATACCGGCACCGGGGAGCTGTTTTTT
TRBJ1-2,NA,NA,TRBV28,CATLRVHSNYGYTF,TGTGCCACCCTACGGGTGCACTCTAACTATGGCTACACCTTC
TRBJ2-7,NA,NA,TRBV11-2,CASSLDQGPASEQYF,TGTGCCAGCAGCTTAGATCAAGGGCCCGCATCCGAACAGTACTTC
TRBJ1-2,few,NA,TRBV28,CASSPRPAGYTF,TGTGCCAGCAGTCCCAGACCTGCCGGCTACACCTTC
TRBJ2-3,many,NA,TRBV11-2,CASSLSWTNTQYF,TGTGCCAGCAGCTTGTCGTGGACGAACACGCAGTATTTT
TRBJ2-1,NA,NA,TRBV28,CTSTYLNEQFF,TGTACCAGCACGTATCTCAATGAGCAGTTCTTC
TRBJ2-7,many,NA,TRBV12-3/TRBV12-4,CASRTSTTRGLEQYF,TGTGCCAGCAGAACCTCGACTACGCGGGGTCTCGAGCAGTACTTC
TRBJ2-4,few,NA,TRBV6-1,CASLAPGGGVWQNIQYF,TGTGCCAGCCTCGCCCCGGGCGGCGGGGTCTGGCAAAACATTCAGTACTTC
TRBJ1-4,NA,TRBD1,TRBV29-1,CSVGLGTGIEKLFF,TGCAGCGTTGGGTTAGGGACAGGGATTGAAAAACTGTTTTTT
TRBJ2-3,NA,TRBD2,TRBV28,CASSLAGTSGSLDTQYF,TGTGCCAGCAGTTTGGCCGGGACTAGCGGGAGTCTAGATACGCAGTATTTT
TRBJ2-2,few,NA,TRBV5-5,CASSLGGAYTGELFF,TGTGCCAGCAGCTTGGGAGGGGCCTACACCGGGGAGCTGTTTTTT
TRBJ1-5,NA,NA,TRBV10-2,CASSVQLNQPQHF,TGCGCCAGCAGCGTACAGCTCAATCAGCCCCAGCATTTT
TRBJ2-3,NA,NA,TRBV11-2,CASSFTRSDTQYF,TGTGCCAGCAGCTTTACCCGGTCTGATACCCAGTATTTT
TRBJ2-2,NA,NA,TRBV7-9,CASSSRASLGDIGELFF,TGTGCCAGCAGCTCCCGGGCCTCCCTAGGGGACATCGGGGAGCTGTTTTTT
TRBJ2-7,NA,TRBD1,TRBV11-2,CASNSSGQGISYELYF,TGTGCCAGCAACTCTTCGGGACAGGGCATCTCCTACGAGCTGTACTTC
TRBJ1-3,NA,NA,TRBV11-2,CANSVGTVGNTIYF,TGTGCCAACAGCGTGGGGACGGTCGGAAACACCATATATTTT
TRBJ1-2,NA,NA,TRBV24-1,CATSDFKPNGVYGYTF,TGTGCCACCAGTGATTTCAAGCCTAATGGAGTCTATGGCTACACCTTC
TRBJ2-7,NA,NA,TRBV11-2,CASSLGREVSYEQYF,TGTGCCAGTAGCTTAGGGCGTGAGGTCTCCTACGAGCAGTACTTC
TRBJ2-4,once,TRBD1,TRBV12-3/TRBV12-4,CASTLGQGNIQYF,TGTGCAAGCACTTTAGGACAGGGAAACATTCAGTACTTC
TRBJ2-3,medium-sized,TRBD2,TRBV29-1,CSVISGRWATDTQYF,TGCAGCGTTATCAGCGGGAGATGGGCCACAGATACGCAGTATTTT
TRBJ2-1,NA,TRBD2,TRBV30,CAWGHGGLGPDQYNEQFF,TGTGCCTGGGGCCACGGCGGACTAGGGCCAGACCAATACAATGAGCAGTTCTTC
TRBJ1-1,few,NA,TRBV10-3,CAISGRGDTEAFF,TGTGCCATCAGCGGGAGGGGGGACACTGAAGCTTTCTTT
TRBJ2-5,few,NA,TRBV12-3/TRBV12-4,CASSLGNRPGETQYF,TGTGCCAGCAGTTTGGGAAACAGGCCGGGGGAGACCCAGTACTTC
TRBJ2-5,once,TRBD1,TRBV11-2,CDSSITGGAETKYF,TGTGACAGCAGCATTACAGGGGGCGCGGAGACCAAGTACTTC
TRBJ2-7,NA,NA,TRBV6-5,CASRLGPTYEQYF,TGTGCCAGCAGGCTGGGACCCACCTACGAGCAGTACTTC
TRBJ2-3,NA,NA,TRBV13,CASSLRAPDTQYF,TGTGCCAGCAGCTTGCGGGCCCCAGATACGCAGTATTTT
TRBJ2-6,many,NA,TRBV12-3/TRBV12-4,CASSFSGANVLTF,TGTGCCAGCAGTTTTTCCGGGGCCAACGTCCTGACTTTC
TRBJ2-4,few,NA,TRBV12-3/TRBV12-4,CASSSMDRLAKNIQYF,TGTGCCAGCAGTTCCATGGACAGATTAGCCAAAAACATTCAGTACTTC
TRBJ1-5,NA,NA,TRBV6-2/TRBV6-3,CASSFYSRNNQHQHF,TGTGCCAGCAGTTTTTACAGCCGAAACAATCAGCACCAGCATTTT
TRBJ2-2,few,NA,TRBV30,CAWSRQSGGELFF,TGTGCCTGGAGTCGACAGTCTGGCGGGGAGCTGTTTTTT
TRBJ2-7,NA,TRBD1,TRBV4-2,CASSQERRDSSYEQYF,TGTGCCAGCAGCCAAGAAAGACGGGACAGCTCCTACGAGCAGTACTTC
TRBJ2-7,NA,NA,TRBV7-9,CASSLVGGLSYEQYF,TGTGCCAGCAGCTTAGTTGGGGGGCTCTCCTACGAGCAGTACTTC
TRBJ2-2,few,TRBD1,TRBV6-6,CASTGTGTGELFF,TGTGCCAGCACCGGGACAGGGACCGGGGAGCTGTTTTTT
TRBJ2-1,few,NA,TRBV6-2/TRBV6-3,CASSYGPRSEQFF,TGTGCCAGCAGTTACGGTCCACGAAGTGAGCAGTTCTTC
TRBJ2-5,few,TRBD2,TRBV28,CASSSSRTGAAGGRKTQYF,TGTGCCAGCAGTTCTTCTCGGACGGGCGCAGCGGGAGGGCGGAAGACCCAGTACTTC
TRBJ2-7,NA,TRBD2,TRBV6-2/TRBV6-3,CASQTSRTTEQYF,TGTGCCAGCCAGACTAGCAGGACGACCGAGCAGTACTTC
TRBJ2-3,NA,TRBD2,TRBV7-9,CAIPSSGISTDTQYF,TGTGCCATCCCTTCAAGCGGGATAAGCACAGATACGCAGTATTTT
TRBJ2-1,few,NA,TRBV5-4,CASSSAVRNNEQFF,TGTGCCAGCAGCTCGGCTGTACGGAACAATGAGCAGTTCTTC
TRBJ2-5,NA,NA,TRBV28,CASQWTYQEIQYF,TGTGCCAGCCAATGGACGTACCAAGAGATCCAGTACTTC
TRBJ2-7,NA,NA,TRBV6-6,CASSYSRPGSDCYEQYF,TGTGCCAGCAGTTACTCTAGGCCGGGATCGGACTGCTACGAGCAGTACTTC
TRBJ2-2,many,TRBD2,TRBV7-9,CARGLDTGELFF,TGTGCCAGGGGACTAGACACCGGGGAGCTGTTTTTT
TRBJ2-1,NA,TRBD2,TRBV12-3/TRBV12-4,CASSRTSVSEQFF,TGTGCCAGCAGTAGGACTAGCGTAAGTGAGCAGTTCTTC
TRBJ2-7,many,TRBD2,TRBV29-1,CSASRTSGSYEQYF,TGCAGCGCTTCCAGGACTAGCGGGTCCTACGAGCAGTACTTC
TRBJ1-1,NA,NA,TRBV14,CASSQGRLGVTEAFF,TGTGCCAGCAGCCAAGGTCGACTGGGGGTCACTGAAGCTTTCTTT
TRBJ2-3,NA,NA,TRBV4-1,CASSQGSLTSTDMQYF,TGCGCCAGCAGCCAAGGAAGTCTCACTAGCACAGATATGCAGTATTTT
TRBJ1-6,few,NA,TRBV5-4,CASSLGANYNSPLHF,TGTGCCAGCAGCTTGGGAGCAAACTATAATTCACCCCTCCACTTT
TRBJ2-5,many,NA,TRBV7-9,CASSLGGSLETQYF,TGTGCCAGCAGCTTAGGCGGCTCCCTAGAGACCCAGTACTTC
TRBJ2-7,once,TRBD1,TRBV28,CASTGQEGHEQYF,TGTGCCAGCACTGGACAGGAAGGCCACGAGCAGTACTTC